The 26 T cell receptor beta chains in this list originate from one sample, sequenced in a study of cytomegalovirus exposure and HLA in healthy donors. Amplification used 60 Vbeta primers and 13 Jbeta primers. Assay: immunoSEQ multiplex PCR; the TCRdb copy retains only in-frame clones and omits some. The table lists some 80,000 clones, around 73% of them singletons. The material sequenced was PBMCs. All receptors come from a man aged 50 to 59 in good health and CMV-seronegative.

The chain recombines TRBV10-2 with TRBJ2-2; TRBD2 agrees at 8 bases. Germline assignment: CDR1 WSHSY and CDR2 SAAADI. V lost 7 bases to trimming and J lost 8 bases; unmatched junction nucleotides: 9. The CDR3 loop spans 14 amino acids. CDR3 sequence (DNA): TGCGCCAGCACCTCCGGGACTAGTGGAGGGGAGCTGTTTTTT. Encoded protein: CASTSGTSGGELFF.

The chain couples TRBV5-4 to TRBJ2-5, with 7 bases matching TRBD1. The germline gives CDR1 SGHNT, CDR2 YYREEE (reference sequence). With V trimmed by 4 bases and J by 3 bases, 12 bases remained unmatched. This CDR3 comprises 16 residues. CDR3 loop: CASSRTGTEIKETQYF. In DNA form, the CDR3 reads TGTGCCAGCAGCAGAACCGGGACAGAAATAAAAGAGACCCAGTACTTC. The whole variable domain, remainder taken from reference TRBV5-4 and TRBJ2-5, is ETGVTQSPTHLIKTRGQQVTLRCSSQSGHNTVSWYQQALGQGPQFIFQYYREEENGRGNFPPRFSGLQFPNYSSELNVNALELDDSALYLCASSRTGTEIKETQYFGPGTRLLVL.

The gene calls are TRBV6-5 and TRBJ1-5, with 7 positions matching TRBD1. The length of the CDR3 is 15 residues. Germline V lookup: CDR1 MNHEY, CDR2 SVGAGI. V shed 4 bases, J shed 4 bases, and the junction held 7 bases outside the gene matches. The CDR3 loop reads CASSSTGLGNQPQHF. In DNA, the CDR3 is TGTGCCAGCAGTTCGACAGGGCTGGGGAATCAGCCCCAGCATTTT.

The V call is TRBV19, the J call TRBJ2-7; 7 bases line up with TRBD2. Germline CDR1 and CDR2: LNHDA and SQIVND (reference sequence). J gave up 2 bases and V 3 bases, and 4 bases lay outside the gene matches. The length of the CDR3 is 14 residues. The CDR3 DNA reads TGTGCCAGTAGTATGGCTAGCGGAACCTACGAGCAGTACTTC. Translating it yields CASSMASGTYEQYF.

The J gene is TRBJ2-7, the V gene TRBV5-4, with D perhaps matching TRBD1 (5 bases). The germline CDR1 and CDR2 sequences are SGHNT and YYREEE (reference sequence). The length of the CDR3 is 16 residues. V gave up 0 bases and J gave up 0 bases, with 13 bases separating them. In DNA form, the CDR3 reads TGTGCCAGCAGCTTGGGGCTAGGGGCCAACTCCTACGAGCAGTACTTC. Its protein product is CASSLGLGANSYEQYF.

V is TRBV5-1 and J is TRBJ1-2, with D tentatively TRBD1 (5 bases). Trimming took off 3 bases at V and 4 bases at J, with 7 bases between the two ends. Looked up from germline, CDR1 is SGHRS and CDR2 is YFSETQ. The CDR3 has 12 amino acids. CDR3 amino acids: CASSSGLYGYTF. CDR3 bases: TGCGCCAGCAGCTCAGGGCTCTATGGCTACACCTTC.

The count of this clone is one. The CDR3 sequence is CASSPRDGSQETQYF. The CDR3 coding sequence is TGTGCCAGCAGCCCCCGGGATGGCAGCCAAGAGACCCAGTACTTC. The chain carries TRBV6-5 and TRBJ2-5; D may be TRBD2 (5 bases). CDR3 size: 15 residues. The V gene lost 6 bases and the J gene lost 1 base, with 15 bases spanning the gap. CDR1 and CDR2 from the germline V gene are MNHEY and SVGAGI.

V gene TRBV27 combines with J gene TRBJ2-2, with 7 bases that match TRBD1. J lost 1 base, V lost 3 bases, and 5 bases had no gene match. Germline V gene sequence: CDR1 MNHEY, CDR2 SMNVEV (reference sequence). The CDR3 has 16 amino acids. As DNA, the CDR3 is TGTGCCAGCAGTTTTCTAAGGACAGGGAACACCGGGGAGCTGTTTTTT. Protein: CASSFLRTGNTGELFF.

This clone was seen more than once but under ten times. The V gene is TRBV30, the J gene TRBJ2-7; 9 positions match TRBD1. The CDR3 totals 15 residues. J gave up 2 bases and V 3 bases, and 8 bases lay outside the gene matches. From germline, CDR1 is GTSNPN and CDR2 SVGIG (reference sequence). This chain's CDR3 is CAWSAPGQGPYEQYF. CDR3 nucleotides: TGTGCCTGGAGCGCACCGGGACAGGGTCCCTACGAGCAGTACTTC.

In the case of this clone: Other DNA sequences in this sample translate to the same CDR3. CDR3 coding DNA: TGTGCCAGCAGCCGGGAGTCATATGGCTACACCTTC. Translating gives CASSRESYGYTF. This sequence joins TRBV7-9 and TRBJ1-2; D remains ambiguous. Germline V lookup: CDR1 SEHNR, CDR2 FQNEAQ (reference sequence). This CDR3 comprises 12 residues. V dropped 5 bases and J dropped 5 bases, with 9 bases sitting between them.

V usage is TRBV12-5 and J usage is TRBJ1-1; D is possibly TRBD1 (5 bases). CDR3 length: 14 amino acids. Germline V gives CDR1 LGHNT, CDR2 FRNRAP. Trimming took off 5 bases at V and 2 bases at J, with 12 bases between the two ends. The CDR3 region has the DNA TGTGCTAGTGGTACCCCGGGGGGAAACACTGAAGCTTTCTTT. Its translation: CASGTPGGNTEAFF.

This clone was found a few times. This chain links TRBV30 with TRBJ2-7; TRBD2 might be the D (6 bases). Between the trimmed V and J ends, which lost 5 bases and 9 bases, there was a span of 14 bases. The V gene's germline CDR1 is GTSNPN and CDR2 SVGIG (reference sequence). This CDR3 has 11 residues. In nucleotides, the CDR3 is TGTGCCTGGGGTCAAACCGGGGGGCAGTACTTC. Its translation: CAWGQTGGQYF.

This rearrangement joins TRBV20-1 to TRBJ2-5; maybe TRBD1 (5 bases). Germline lookup yields CDR1 DFQATT and CDR2 SNEGSKA (reference sequence). Deletions cut 4 bases from V and 5 bases from J, with 8 bases between. The CDR3 covers 11 residues. In DNA, the CDR3 is TGCAGTGCTAACTCAGGGGAGACCCAGTACTTC. It codes for CSANSGETQYF.

This clone turned up a few times. V and J are TRBV21-1 and TRBJ2-2; the D call TRBD2 from the table was never checked on the DNA. TRBV21-1 is listed as a pseudogene. The CDR3 has 8 residues. As DNA, the CDR3 is TGTGCCACCGCGGAGGCTACGTTT. Protein product: CATAEATF.

There are a few counts of this clone. The chain uses TRBV5-1 and TRBJ2-1; the match to TRBD2 covers 12 bases. Trimming at V came to 3 bases and at J to 7 bases, leaving 5 bases not matched to a gene. The CDR3 consists of 15 residues. Germline V CDR1 and CDR2: SGHRS, YFSETQ. The CDR3 spells CASSSTSGGTNEQFF. Here the CDR3 DNA reads TGCGCCAGCAGCTCTACTAGCGGGGGGACGAATGAGCAGTTCTTC.

This clone was seen a handful of times. The chain employs TRBV5-8 and TRBJ2-3, with 9 bases identical to TRBD2. CDR3 length: 13 amino acids. V was pared by 9 bases and J by 1 base, with 3 bases of the junction left unmatched. From germline, CDR1 is SGHTS and CDR2 YDEGEE. CDR3: CATRLAGTDTQYF. CDR3 in DNA: TGTGCCACCCGACTAGCGGGCACAGATACGCAGTATTTT.

The chain is built from TRBV5-8 and TRBJ1-4; D gene uncertain. CDR1 is SGHTS, CDR2 YDEGEE, per germline. CDR3 length equals 14 residues. Trimming left V 5 bases short and J 8 bases short, with 16 bases between. The CDR3 DNA reads as TGTGCCAGCAGACATTTAGAGCGTTTAGAAAAACTGTTTTTT. It specifies CASRHLERLEKLFF.

The chain joins TRBV19 to TRBJ2-7; 8 positions agree with TRBD2. The CDR3 is 13 amino acids. Germline V CDR1 and CDR2: LNHDA, SQIVND (reference sequence). After removal of 6 bases from V and 6 bases from J, the junction contained 7 bases not matched to a gene. CDR3 sequence (DNA): TGTGCCAGTAGCCGCCGGGGGGGCGGCGAGCAGTACTTC. The encoded protein is CASSRRGGGEQYF. The entire variable domain, with the rest obtained from reference TRBV19 and TRBJ2-7, is as follows: DGGITQSPKYLFRKEGQNVTLSCEQNLNHDAMYWYRQDPGQGLRLIYYSQIVNDFQKGDIAEGYSVSREKKESFPLTVTSAQKNPTAFYLCASSRRGGGEQYFGPGTRLTVT.

The rearrangement uses TRBV9 and TRBJ1-2; D unclear. CDR3 size: 16 residues. The V gene's germline CDR1 is SGDLS and CDR2 YYNGEE. V shed 0 bases and J shed 6 bases, with 18 bases lying between them. Here the CDR3 reads CASSVVIDGLLDGYTF. The CDR3 bases are TGTGCCAGCAGCGTAGTTATCGACGGGTTGCTCGATGGCTACACCTTC.

This chain joins TRBV30 and TRBJ1-3; D gene uncertain. The CDR3 sequence is 13 residues long. V was shortened by 0 bases and J by 4 bases, with 7 bases between the two germline ends. From germline, CDR1 is GTSNPN and CDR2 SVGIG (reference sequence). CDR3 DNA sequence: TGTGCCTGGAGTGTACCCGGGGGAAACACCATATATTTT. Amino acid sequence: CAWSVPGGNTIYF.

The rearrangement uses TRBV5-1 and TRBJ2-3; D possibly corresponds to TRBD2 (5 bases). Germline-derived CDR1 and CDR2 are SGHRS and YFSETQ. V lost 0 bases to trimming and J lost 3 bases, with 11 bases between them. This CDR3 is 15 amino acids long. The CDR3 nucleotides read TGCGCCAGCAGCTTGGCGCTAGCTGGGACAGATACGCAGTATTTT. It translates to CASSLALAGTDTQYF.

This sequence joins TRBV10-3 and TRBJ1-2; tentatively, D is TRBD1 (5 bases). The CDR3 sequence is 14 residues long. Looked up from germline, CDR1 is ENHRY and CDR2 is SYGVKD. Trimming removed 1 base from V and 2 bases from J, with 8 bases in between. CDR3 nucleotides: TGTGCCATCAGTGAGTTCCAGGGCAACTATGGCTACACCTTC. Translated: CAISEFQGNYGYTF.

This sequence joins TRBV14 and TRBJ2-5; a possible D gene is TRBD2 (6 bases). CDR1 is SGHDN, CDR2 FVKESK, per germline. Trimming pared 1 base from V and 2 bases from J, leaving 11 bases between. This CDR3 contains 15 residues. CDR3 in amino acids: CASSQVSGRQETQYF. For the CDR3, the DNA is TGTGCCAGCAGCCAAGTTAGCGGCAGACAAGAGACCCAGTACTTC.

The genes are TRBV4-3 and TRBJ2-3; D uncertain. V lost 0 bases and J 4 bases, leaving 20 bases between the germline ends. Germline assignment: CDR1 LGHNA and CDR2 YSLEER. CDR3 length: 18 residues. The CDR3 coding sequence is TGCGCCAGCAGCCAAGAGGAGATCTCGGAGAGGCACCCAGATACGCAGTATTTT. This codes for CASSQEEISERHPDTQYF.

The chain combines TRBV6-1 with TRBJ2-1; TRBD2 might be the D (5 bases). Per germline, CDR1 MNHNS and CDR2 SASEGT. This CDR3 contains 15 residues. Between the trimmed V and J ends, which lost 2 bases and 6 bases, there was a span of 14 bases. Written as DNA, the CDR3 is TGTGCCAGCAGTGAACGGGAACCTGGGAGCAATGAGCAGTTCTTC. Its translation is CASSEREPGSNEQFF.

This rearrangement joins TRBV5-1 to TRBJ1-4, with D unclear. The CDR3 sequence is 14 residues long. Germline V lookup: CDR1 SGHRS, CDR2 YFSETQ. V gave up 3 bases and J gave up 0 bases, with 6 bases separating them. Here the CDR3 reads CASSSGATNEKLFF. In nucleotides, the CDR3 is TGCGCCAGCAGCTCCGGAGCAACTAATGAAAAACTGTTTTTT. The variable domain in full, with the rest retrieved from reference TRBV5-1 and TRBJ1-4, is KAGVTQTPRYLIKTRGQQVTLSCSPISGHRSVSWYQQTPGQGLQFLFEYFSETQRNKGNFPGRFSGRQFSNSRSEMNVSTLELGDSALYLCASSSGATNEKLFFGSGTQLSVL.